These 6 T cell receptor beta chains came from one sample sequenced in a study of T cell responses to AZD1222 COVID-19 vaccine. TCRdb's copy holds only in-frame clones and misses some; the assay was immunoSEQ multiplex PCR. This repertoire shows 120,000 to 150,000 clones, approximately 87% found once; its top ten account for 1.6%. The input for sequencing was peripheral blood, taken 28 days after the second AZD1222 dose. All receptors derive from an adult who received the AZD1222 COVID-19 vaccine.

In the case of this clone: Distinct nucleotide sequences in the sample also encode this CDR3. The chain couples TRBV2 to TRBJ1-1, with D maybe TRBD1 (5 bases). With 3 bases removed from V and 4 bases from J, the gap between germline ends came to 12 bases. Germline assignment: CDR1 SNHLY and CDR2 FYNNEI. The CDR3 extends over 14 amino acids. The CDR3 sequence: CASSEGGRGTEAFF. As DNA, the CDR3 is TGTGCCAGCAGTGAGGGGGGAAGAGGCACTGAAGCTTTCTTT.

The chain recombines TRBV10-3 with TRBJ1-6; a weak D match, TRBD1 (5 bases). Trimming took off 6 bases at V and 7 bases at J, with 13 bases between the two ends. The V gene's germline CDR1 is ENHRY and CDR2 SYGVKD. There are 14 residues in the CDR3. For the CDR3, the DNA is TGTGCCATCAGCCCGGGACGGGGGAATTCACCCCTCCACTTT. Translated: CAISPGRGNSPLHF.

The chain is built from TRBV6-5 and TRBJ2-2; D gene ambiguous. The germline gives CDR1 MNHEY, CDR2 SVGAGI. This CDR3 has 15 residues. Trimming stripped 2 bases from V and 3 bases from J, with 10 bases between. The CDR3 region is CASSYVKGHTGELFF. In DNA form, the CDR3 reads TGTGCCAGCAGTTACGTGAAGGGTCACACCGGGGAGCTGTTTTTT.

The chain joins TRBV27 to TRBJ2-2; D may match TRBD1 or TRBD2 (6 bases each). V was cut by 6 bases and J by 7 bases, with 15 bases left in between. The CDR3 runs to 14 residues. The germline V gene encodes CDR1 MNHEY and CDR2 SMNVEV (reference sequence). The CDR3 DNA reads as TGTGCCAGCAGCGTAGGGGGGCGTTACGGGGAGCTGTTTTTT. It specifies CASSVGGRYGELFF.

This chain uses TRBV9 with TRBJ1-1; 8 bases are shared with TRBD1. The V gene's germline CDR1 is SGDLS and CDR2 YYNGEE. This CDR3 has 14 residues. Trimming cost V 6 bases and J 1 base; bases outside gene matches: 5. The CDR3 region is CASTRTGQNTEAFF. The CDR3 coding sequence is TGTGCCAGCACCAGGACAGGGCAGAACACTGAAGCTTTCTTT.

This CDR3 reads CASSLAVGLGNEKLFF. CDR3 nucleotides: TGCGCCAGCAGCTTAGCAGTGGGCCTCGGTAATGAAAAACTGTTTTTT. The genes are TRBV5-1 and TRBJ1-4, with D unclear. There are 16 residues in the CDR3. Trimming removed 2 bases at V and 4 bases at J, with 15 bases between. Looked up from germline, CDR1 is SGHRS and CDR2 is YFSETQ.